These 5 T cell receptor beta chains were all obtained from the same sample, sequenced in a study of CD8 T cells in ankylosing spondylitis. Study-level findings and limits: The study identified a TCR beta motif of fewer than 10 highly homologous variants that appeared characteristic of ankylosing spondylitis blood.

Their target antigens are unknown. Via MiXCR, TCRdb re-called the 5' RACE reads, giving one row per CDR3 protein. The sample contains some 840,000 distinct CDR3 sequences, 12% of which appear only once. The sample consisted of blood, either unsorted or a sorted T cell fraction (not recorded which). The receptors were sampled from a male donor with ankylosing spondylitis.

The gene calls are TRBV9 and TRBJ1-2; tentatively, D is TRBD1 (6 bases). Trimming left V 3 bases short and J 8 bases short, with 20 bases between. The CDR3 is 15 amino acids. Germline loops: CDR1 SGDLS, CDR2 YYNGEE. The CDR3 spells CASSEGGWIGPGYTF. The CDR3 nucleotides are TGTGCCAGCAGCGAAGGGGGTTGGATTGGACCGGGCTACACCTTC.

This clonotype turned up a few times. The V call is TRBV20-1, the J call TRBJ2-7; no firm D call. The CDR3 length is 12 residues. V was shortened by 5 bases and J by 7 bases, with 15 bases between the two germline ends. Looked up from germline, CDR1 is DFQATT and CDR2 is SNEGSKA (reference sequence). The CDR3 DNA follows: TGCAGTGCTGGACGTGCGATAGAGGAGCAGTACTTC. This sequence encodes CSAGRAIEEQYF.

This clonotype was observed at least ten times. This chain uses TRBV9 with TRBJ2-3; D uncertain. V was pared by 2 bases and J by 3 bases, with 10 bases between. Germline CDR1 is SGDLS and CDR2 is YYNGEE. The CDR3 consists of 14 residues. CDR3 sequence: CASSVDFATDTQYF. CDR3 bases: TGTGCCAGCAGCGTCGACTTCGCGACAGATACGCAGTATTTT.

V gene TRBV24-1 combines with J gene TRBJ2-5; 7 bases match TRBD1. CDR1 is KGHDR, CDR2 SFDVKD, per germline. J gave up 3 bases and V 5 bases, and 17 bases lay outside the gene matches. The CDR3 spans 18 residues. In nucleotides, the CDR3 is TGTGCCACCAGTGGCGGTTCGGGACAGAAAGTCTGGGAAGAGACCCAGTACTTC. Translated: CATSGGSGQKVWEETQYF.

The chain couples TRBV20-1 to TRBJ2-7; 7 bases are a match to TRBD2. Looked up from germline, CDR1 is DFQATT and CDR2 is SNEGSKA (reference sequence). V gave up 5 bases and J gave up 4 bases; unmatched junction bases: 8. The CDR3 is 13 residues long. Here the CDR3 DNA reads TGCAGTGCTCCTGGCGGGGGAAGGTACGAGCAGTACTTC. Protein sequence: CSAPGGGRYEQYF.